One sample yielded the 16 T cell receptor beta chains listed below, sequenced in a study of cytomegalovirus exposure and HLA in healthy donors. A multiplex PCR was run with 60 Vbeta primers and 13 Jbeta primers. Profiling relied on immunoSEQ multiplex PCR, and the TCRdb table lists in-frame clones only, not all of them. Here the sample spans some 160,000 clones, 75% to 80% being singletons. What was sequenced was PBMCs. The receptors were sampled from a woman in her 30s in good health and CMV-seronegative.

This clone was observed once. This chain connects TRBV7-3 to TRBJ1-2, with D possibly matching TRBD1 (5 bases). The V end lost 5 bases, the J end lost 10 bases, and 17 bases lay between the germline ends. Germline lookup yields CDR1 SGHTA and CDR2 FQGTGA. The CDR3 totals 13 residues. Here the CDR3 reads CASSLQGLDDYTF. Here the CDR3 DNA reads TGTGCCAGCAGCCTCCAGGGACTAGACGACTACACCTTC.

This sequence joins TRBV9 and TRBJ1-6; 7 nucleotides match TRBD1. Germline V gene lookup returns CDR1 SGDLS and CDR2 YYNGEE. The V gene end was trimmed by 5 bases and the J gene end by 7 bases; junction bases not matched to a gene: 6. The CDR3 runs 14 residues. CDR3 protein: CASRSTGDNSPLHF. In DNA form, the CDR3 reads TGTGCCAGCAGGTCAACAGGGGACAATTCACCCCTCCACTTT.

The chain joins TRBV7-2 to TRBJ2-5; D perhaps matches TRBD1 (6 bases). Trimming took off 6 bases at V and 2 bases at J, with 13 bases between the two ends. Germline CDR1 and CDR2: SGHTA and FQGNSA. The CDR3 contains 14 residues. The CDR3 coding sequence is TGTGCCAGCAGTCCACAGGGTCGGCAAGAGACCCAGTACTTC. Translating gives CASSPQGRQETQYF.

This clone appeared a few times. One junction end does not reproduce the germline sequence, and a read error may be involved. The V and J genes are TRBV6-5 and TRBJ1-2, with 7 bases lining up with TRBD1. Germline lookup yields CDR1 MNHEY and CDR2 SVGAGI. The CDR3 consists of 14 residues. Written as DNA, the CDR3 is TGTGCCTGCAGGTGGGGACAGACGGCCTATGGCTACACCTTC. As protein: CACRWGQTAYGYTF.

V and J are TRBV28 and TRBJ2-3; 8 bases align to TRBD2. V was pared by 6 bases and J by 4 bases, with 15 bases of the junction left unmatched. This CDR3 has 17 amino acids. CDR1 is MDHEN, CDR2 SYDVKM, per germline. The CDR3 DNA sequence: TGTGCCAGCAGCCGCGATACCGGGACTAGTTCTCCAGATACGCAGTATTTT. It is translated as CASSRDTGTSSPDTQYF.

The CDR3 DNA reads as TGTGCCAGCAGTGCATTACAGGGGAACTATGGCTACACCTTC. It encodes CASSALQGNYGYTF. V is TRBV27 and J is TRBJ1-2, with 7 bases lining up with TRBD1. The trim removed 5 bases at V and 2 bases at J, leaving 5 bases unmatched. The CDR3 totals 14 residues. Germline CDR1 is MNHEY and CDR2 is SMNVEV (reference sequence).

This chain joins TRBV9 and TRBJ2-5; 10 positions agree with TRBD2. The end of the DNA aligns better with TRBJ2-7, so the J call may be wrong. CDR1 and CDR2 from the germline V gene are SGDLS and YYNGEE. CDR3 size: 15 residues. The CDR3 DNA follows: TGTGCCAGCAGCGCCTCTATTAGCGGGGGGTACGAGCAGTACTTC. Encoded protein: CASSASISGGYEQYF.

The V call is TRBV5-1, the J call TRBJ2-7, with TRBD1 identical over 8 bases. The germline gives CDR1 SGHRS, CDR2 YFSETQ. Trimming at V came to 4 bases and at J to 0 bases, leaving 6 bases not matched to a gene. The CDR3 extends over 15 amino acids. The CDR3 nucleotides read TGCGCCAGCAGCCCGGGACAGGAGATCTCCTACGAGCAGTACTTC. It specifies CASSPGQEISYEQYF.

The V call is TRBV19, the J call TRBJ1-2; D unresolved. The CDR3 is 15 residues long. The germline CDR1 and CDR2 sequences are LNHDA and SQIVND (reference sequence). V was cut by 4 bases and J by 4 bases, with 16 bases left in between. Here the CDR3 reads CASSRKRALGYGYTF. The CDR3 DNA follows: TGTGCCAGTAGTAGAAAGAGGGCGCTAGGCTATGGCTACACCTTC.

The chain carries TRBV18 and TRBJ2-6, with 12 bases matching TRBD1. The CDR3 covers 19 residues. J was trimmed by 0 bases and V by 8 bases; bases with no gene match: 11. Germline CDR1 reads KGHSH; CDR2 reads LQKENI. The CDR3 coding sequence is TGTGCCAGCCGTCCTCTCTTGGGACAGGGGGCCTCTGGGGCCAACGTCCTGACTTTC. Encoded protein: CASRPLLGQGASGANVLTF. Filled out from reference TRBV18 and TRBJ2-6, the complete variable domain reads NAGVMQNPRHLVRRRGQEARLRCSPMKGHSHVYWYRQLPEEGLKFMVYLQKENIIDESGMPKERFSAEFPKEGPSILRIQQVVRGDSAAYFCASRPLLGQGASGANVLTFGAGSRLTVL.

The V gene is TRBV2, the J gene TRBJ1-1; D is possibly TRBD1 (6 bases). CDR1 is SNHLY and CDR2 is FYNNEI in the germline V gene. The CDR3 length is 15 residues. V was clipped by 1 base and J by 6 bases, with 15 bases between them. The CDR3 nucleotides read TGTGCCAGCAGTGAAGGGGGACAATTCGGGCCTGAAGCTTTCTTT. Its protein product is CASSEGGQFGPEAFF.

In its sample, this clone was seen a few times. This chain's CDR3 is CASSLSQPGRDYLNIQYF. In DNA, the CDR3 is TGCGCCAGCAGCTTGTCCCAACCCGGGAGGGACTACTTAAACATTCAGTACTTC. The chain carries TRBV5-1 and TRBJ2-4; 8 bases are shared with TRBD2. The junction had 15 bases not matched to a gene; V was cut back by 1 base and J by 6 bases. This CDR3 is built from 18 residues. Germline V CDR1 and CDR2: SGHRS, YFSETQ.

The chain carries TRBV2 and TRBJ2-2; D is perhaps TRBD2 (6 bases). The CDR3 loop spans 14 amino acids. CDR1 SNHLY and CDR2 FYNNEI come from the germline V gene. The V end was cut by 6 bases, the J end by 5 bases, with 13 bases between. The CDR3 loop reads CASSLLGGTGELFF. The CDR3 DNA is TGTGCCAGCAGCCTGTTGGGGGGAACCGGGGAGCTGTTTTTT. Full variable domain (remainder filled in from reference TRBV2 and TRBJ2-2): EPEVTQTPSHQVTQMGQEVILRCVPISNHLYFYWYRQILGQKVEFLVSFYNNEISEKSEIFDDQFSVERPDGSNFTLKIRSTKLEDSAMYFCASSLLGGTGELFFGEGSRLTVL.

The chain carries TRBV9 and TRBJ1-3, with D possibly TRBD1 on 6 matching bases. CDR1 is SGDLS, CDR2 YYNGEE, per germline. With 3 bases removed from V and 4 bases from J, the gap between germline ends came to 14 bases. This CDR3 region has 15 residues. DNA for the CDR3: TGTGCCAGCAGCGAGGGGGTAGGTGTCGGAAACACCATATATTTT. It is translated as CASSEGVGVGNTIYF.

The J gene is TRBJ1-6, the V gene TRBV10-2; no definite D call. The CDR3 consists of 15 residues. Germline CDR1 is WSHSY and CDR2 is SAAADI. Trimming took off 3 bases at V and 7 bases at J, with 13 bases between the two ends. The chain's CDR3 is CASSDRPPLNSPLHF. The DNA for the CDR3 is TGCGCCAGCAGTGACAGGCCTCCCCTAAATTCACCCCTCCACTTT.

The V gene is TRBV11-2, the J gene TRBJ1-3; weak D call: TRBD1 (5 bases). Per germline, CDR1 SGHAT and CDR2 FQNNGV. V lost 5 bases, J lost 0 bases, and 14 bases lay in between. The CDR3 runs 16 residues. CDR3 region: CASSPPGLISGNTIYF. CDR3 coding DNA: TGTGCCAGCAGCCCGCCGGGACTTATCTCTGGAAACACCATATATTTT.